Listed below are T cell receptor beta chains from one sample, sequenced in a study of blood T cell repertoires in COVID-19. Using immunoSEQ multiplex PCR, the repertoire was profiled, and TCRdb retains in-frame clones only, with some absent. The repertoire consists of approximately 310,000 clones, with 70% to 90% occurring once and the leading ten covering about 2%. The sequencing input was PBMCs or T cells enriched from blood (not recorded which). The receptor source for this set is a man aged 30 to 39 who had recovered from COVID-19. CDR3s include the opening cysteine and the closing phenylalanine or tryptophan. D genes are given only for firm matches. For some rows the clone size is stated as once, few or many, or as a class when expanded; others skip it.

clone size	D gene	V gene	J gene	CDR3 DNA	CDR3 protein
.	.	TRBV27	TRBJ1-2	TGTGCCAGCAGTTTATCCCGACAGACTTCAACCTATGGCTACACCTTC	CASSLSRQTSTYGYTF
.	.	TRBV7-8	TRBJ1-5	TGTGCCAGCAGCCGAGAGACCCGGGGCAATCAGCCCCAGCATTTT	CASSRETRGNQPQHF
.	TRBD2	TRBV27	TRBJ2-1	TGTGCCAGCAGTAGGGCTTCGCGGGGGTTATCCTACAATGAGCAGTTCTTC	CASSRASRGLSYNEQFF
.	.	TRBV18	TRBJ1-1	TGTGCCAGCTCACCCCCAGCGGGAAGCGGCAGGGAAGCTTTCTTT	CASSPPAGSGREAFF
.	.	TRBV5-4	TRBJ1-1	TGTGCCAGCAGCACCCCCGGGACAACCAACACTGAAGCTTTCTTT	CASSTPGTTNTEAFF
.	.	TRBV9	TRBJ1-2	TGTGCCAGCGTGAGGGGGAACAGGGCAATTAACGGCTACACCTTC	CASVRGNRAINGYTF
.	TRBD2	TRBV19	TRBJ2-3	TGTGCCAGTAGTAGGGCGGGGGAGCCAACAGATACGCAGTATTTT	CASSRAGEPTDTQYF
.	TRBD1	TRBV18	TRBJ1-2	TGTGCCAGCTCACCTGGACAGGGGAGGATTCATGGCTACACCTTC	CASSPGQGRIHGYTF
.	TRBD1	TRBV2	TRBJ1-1	TGTGCCAGCACCCGGACAGGGGGAGGCACTGAAGCTTTCTTT	CASTRTGGGTEAFF
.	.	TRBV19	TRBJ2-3	TGTGCCAGTGGCCCCAGGGGAGGGTACTTAGATACGCAGTATTTT	CASGPRGGYLDTQYF
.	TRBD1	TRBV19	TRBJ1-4	TGTGCCAGTAGTATGATTGGACAGGGATGGAATGAAAAACTGTTTTTT	CASSMIGQGWNEKLFF
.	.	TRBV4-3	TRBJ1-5	TGCGCCAGCAGCCAACAAGCGGAAGGGAACAATCAGCCCCAGCATTTT	CASSQQAEGNNQPQHF
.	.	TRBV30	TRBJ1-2	TGTGCCTGGCTCAAGACTCCCGCGAGGGGCTACACCTTC	CAWLKTPARGYTF
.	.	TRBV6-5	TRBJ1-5	TGTGCCACCCACATGACAGGCGCTCAGCCCCAGCATTTT	CATHMTGAQPQHF
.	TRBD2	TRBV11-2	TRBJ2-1	TGTGCCAGCAGCCTCACTAGCGGGGGGGCCCGTGAGCAGTTCTTC	CASSLTSGGAREQFF
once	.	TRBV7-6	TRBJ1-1	TGTGCCAGCAGATACCCTATACCCCGTGATCAGGGTGCGGGAGGTGACACTGAAGCTTTCTTT	CASRYPIPRDQGAGGDTEAFF
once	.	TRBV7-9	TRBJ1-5	TGTGCCAGCAGCTTAAGAGGCGGTCCGGGGGAGCCCCAGCATTTT	CASSLRGGPGEPQHF
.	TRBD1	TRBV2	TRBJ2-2	TGTGCCAGCATCCTGGACAGGGTCCTTAACACCGGGGAGCTGTTTTTT	CASILDRVLNTGELFF
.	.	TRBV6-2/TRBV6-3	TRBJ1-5	TGTGCCAGCAGCGACGGAGGGGTGGGAGTTCCGCCCCAGCATTTT	CASSDGGVGVPPQHF
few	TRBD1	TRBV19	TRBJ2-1	TGTGCCACCAGGGGGCGGGGACTGTACAATGAGCAGTTCTTC	CATRGRGLYNEQFF
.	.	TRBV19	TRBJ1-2	TGTGCCAGTAGTATCGCCCAGTGGGCAAATGGCTACACCTTC	CASSIAQWANGYTF
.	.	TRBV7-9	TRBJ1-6	TGTGCCAGCAGTCCAGGACAGTCCTATAATTCACCCCTCCACTTT	CASSPGQSYNSPLHF
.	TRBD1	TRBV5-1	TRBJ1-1	TGCGCCAGCAGCACTATTCCGGGACAGGGGTTGGATGCTTTCTTT	CASSTIPGQGLDAFF
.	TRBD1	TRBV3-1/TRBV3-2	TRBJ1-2	TGTGCCAGCAGCCAAGGGGCACAGGGGTCTGGCTACACCTTC	CASSQGAQGSGYTF
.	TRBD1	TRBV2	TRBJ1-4	TGTGCCAGCGTGAGGGGGCTGAATGAAAAACTGTTTTTT	CASVRGLNEKLFF
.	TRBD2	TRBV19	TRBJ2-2	TGTGCCACTTACCGGGGGGAGACGAACACCGGGGAGCTGTTTTTT	CATYRGETNTGELFF
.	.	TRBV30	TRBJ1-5	TGTGCCTGGAATCTTCTTAGTCGAGATCAGCCCCAGCATTTT	CAWNLLSRDQPQHF
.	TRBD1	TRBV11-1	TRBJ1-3	TGTGCCAGCAGCCGGGACAGGATCTCTGGAAACACCATATATTTT	CASSRDRISGNTIYF
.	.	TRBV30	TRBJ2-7	TGTGCCTGGAGTGAGGACTATTCCTACGAGCAGTACTTC	CAWSEDYSYEQYF
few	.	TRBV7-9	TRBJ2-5	TGTGCCAGCAGCGAGGGACACCAACCGGTCCCGAAAGAGACCCAGTACTTC	CASSEGHQPVPKETQYF
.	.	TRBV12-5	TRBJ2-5	TGTGCTAGTGGTTTGTCCGGAGAAGAGACCCAGTACTTC	CASGLSGEETQYF
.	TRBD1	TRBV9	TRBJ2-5	TGTGCCAGCAGCGTCGGTCCCGGGACAGGGGTTTGGGAGACCCAGTACTTC	CASSVGPGTGVWETQYF
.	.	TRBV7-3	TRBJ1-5	TGTGCCAGCAGCTTATTGGAGGTTCAGCCCCAGCATTTT	CASSLLEVQPQHF
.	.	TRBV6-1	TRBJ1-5	TGTGCCAGCAGTGAACGTCTCCAGCCCCAGCATTTT	CASSERLQPQHF
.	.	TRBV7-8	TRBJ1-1	TGTGCCAGCAGCCCTAAGAAAGGGGCTACTGAAGCTTTCTTT	CASSPKKGATEAFF
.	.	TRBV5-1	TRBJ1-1	TGCGCCAGCAGCGCCTTGGGGGGCACTGAAGCTTTCTTT	CASSALGGTEAFF
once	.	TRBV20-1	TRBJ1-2	TGCAGTGCTAGCCGGGGGGACGGCTACACCTTC	CSASRGDGYTF
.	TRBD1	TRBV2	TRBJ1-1	TGTGCCAGCAGAGAAGGACAGGGGCTAAAAGGGAACACTGAAGCTTTCTTT	CASREGQGLKGNTEAFF
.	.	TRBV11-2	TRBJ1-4	TGTGCCAGCAGCTTAGGGGCCAGGACAACTAATGAAAAACTGTTTTTT	CASSLGARTTNEKLFF
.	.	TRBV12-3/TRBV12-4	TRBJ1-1	TGTGCCAGCAGTTTGTCGCGGAACACTGAAGCTTTCTTT	CASSLSRNTEAFF
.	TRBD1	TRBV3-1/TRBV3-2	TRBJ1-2	TGTGCCAGCAGCCAGAGAGACAGGGGGAACTATGGCTACACCTTC	CASSQRDRGNYGYTF
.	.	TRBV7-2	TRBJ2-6	TGTGCCAGCAGCGCAACCGGGACACCGAACTCTGGGGCCAACGTCCTGACTTTC	CASSATGTPNSGANVLTF
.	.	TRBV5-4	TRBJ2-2	TGTGCCAGCAGCCCAGGGCTCGGGGAGCTGTTTTTT	CASSPGLGELFF
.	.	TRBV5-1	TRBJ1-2	TGCGCCAGCAGCTTGGGTCAGGGTAGGGACTATGGCTACACCTTC	CASSLGQGRDYGYTF
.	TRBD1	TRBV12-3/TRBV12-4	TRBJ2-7	TGTGCCTCCTCGGGACAGGCGACCTACGAGCAGTACTTC	CASSGQATYEQYF
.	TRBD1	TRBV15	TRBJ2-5	TGTGCCACCAGCAGAGGAGGGGGCGGAGAGACCCAGTACTTC	CATSRGGGGETQYF
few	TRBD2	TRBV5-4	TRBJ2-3	TGTGCCAGCAGCTTGAAGGTTAGCGGGGGTGCAGATACGCAGTATTTT	CASSLKVSGGADTQYF
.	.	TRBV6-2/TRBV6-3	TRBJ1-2	TGTGCCAGCAGTCGCACTATGACCTACACCTTC	CASSRTMTYTF
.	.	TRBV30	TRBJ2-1	TGTGCCTGGAGTCCAGGAGGCAATGAGCAGTTCTTC	CAWSPGGNEQFF
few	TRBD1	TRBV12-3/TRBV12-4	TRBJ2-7	TGTGCCAGCAGCCAAGACAGGGCTGCACAGTACTTC	CASSQDRAAQYF
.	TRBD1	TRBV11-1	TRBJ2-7	TGTGCCAGCAGCCTTGACAGGGCCGAGCAGTACTTC	CASSLDRAEQYF
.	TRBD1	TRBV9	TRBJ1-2	TGTGCCAGCAGCGCCCGGGACAGCCGCAACTATGGCTACACCTTC	CASSARDSRNYGYTF
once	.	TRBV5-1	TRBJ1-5	TGCGCCAGCAGCGACTCAGGCGGGAATCAGCCCCAGCATTTT	CASSDSGGNQPQHF
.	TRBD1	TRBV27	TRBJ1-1	TGTGCCAGCAGTTTATCCATAACAGGGGCCACTGAAGCTTTCTTT	CASSLSITGATEAFF